This is a list of T cell receptor beta chains from one sample in a study of cytomegalovirus exposure and HLA in healthy donors. TCRdb keeps only in-frame clones here, not all; method: immunoSEQ multiplex PCR. The sample holds just over 150,000 clones; roughly 80% are singletons and the top ten take 6.3%. The specimen was PBMCs. These receptors originate from a male donor in good health and CMV-seropositive. Both conserved end residues are part of each CDR3. A D gene is named only where the DNA matches it firmly. Clone size is shown for a subset of rows, as once, few, many or a class of expanded clone.

16	NA	TRBV5-1	TRBJ2-7	NA	CASSSGGGTSSYEQYF	TGCGCCAGCAGCTCGGGTGGGGGGACGAGCTCCTACGAGCAGTACTTC
16	NA	TRBV5-1	TRBJ1-1	once	CASSLTSLSTPAEAFF	TGCGCCAGCAGCTTGACGAGTTTGAGCACTCCTGCTGAAGCTTTCTTT
17	NA	TRBV28	TRBJ1-1	NA	CASSPVLPYRAHTEAFF	TGTGCCAGCAGCCCTGTGCTCCCATACAGGGCCCACACTGAAGCTTTCTTT
13	NA	TRBV19	TRBJ1-5	NA	CASNLQGGQPQHF	TGTGCCAGTAACCTACAGGGAGGGCAGCCCCAGCATTTT
13	NA	TRBV27	TRBJ1-5	NA	CASSFGGRQPQHF	TGTGCCAGCAGCTTCGGCGGGCGTCAGCCCCAGCATTTT
13	TRBD2	TRBV30	TRBJ2-1	once	CAWSEQLADEQFF	TGTGCCTGGAGTGAGCAACTAGCGGATGAGCAGTTCTTC
17	TRBD2	TRBV5-1	TRBJ2-1	NA	CASSLSGGRRSYNEQFF	TGCGCCAGCAGCTTAAGCGGGGGGAGGCGGTCCTACAATGAGCAGTTCTTC
14	NA	TRBV7-9	TRBJ2-7	NA	CASSLALSYYEQYF	TGTGCCAGCAGCTTAGCGCTCTCCTACTACGAGCAGTACTTC
17	TRBD2	TRBV7-8	TRBJ2-2	NA	CASSLWGGRADAGELFF	TGTGCCAGCAGCTTATGGGGCGGGAGGGCCGACGCCGGGGAGCTGTTTTTT
14	TRBD1	TRBV13	TRBJ2-7	NA	CASSLGDRDHEQYF	TGTGCCAGCAGCTTAGGGGACAGGGACCACGAGCAGTACTTC
15	TRBD1	TRBV19	TRBJ2-7	NA	CASSIKDRPSYEQYF	TGTGCCAGTAGTATAAAGGACAGGCCTTCCTACGAGCAGTACTTC
13	NA	TRBV2	TRBJ2-5	NA	CASKIPRGETQYF	TGTGCCAGCAAGATACCAAGAGGGGAGACCCAGTACTTC
14	NA	TRBV28	TRBJ2-2	NA	CASSHPGESGELFF	TGTGCCAGCAGTCACCCCGGGGAGTCCGGGGAGCTGTTTTTT
16	NA	TRBV15	TRBJ2-2	NA	CATSRGDSTNTGELFF	TGTGCCACCAGCAGAGGGGACTCCACGAACACCGGGGAGCTGTTTTTT
16	NA	TRBV25-1	TRBJ2-7	NA	CASSEYKEPSSYEQYF	TGTGCCAGCAGTGAATATAAGGAGCCCAGCTCCTACGAGCAGTACTTC
15	NA	TRBV14	TRBJ1-1	NA	CASSQVAGAGTEAFF	TGTGCCAGCAGCCAAGTTGCAGGGGCGGGCACTGAAGCTTTCTTT
14	TRBD2	TRBV6-5	TRBJ2-1	NA	CASSWTSGRNEQFF	TGTGCCAGCAGTTGGACTAGCGGGAGGAATGAGCAGTTCTTC
14	NA	TRBV5-4	TRBJ1-2	NA	CASSGERANYGYTF	TGTGCCAGCAGCGGGGAGAGAGCTAACTATGGCTACACCTTC
15	TRBD2	TRBV30	TRBJ2-3	once	CAWSGVAGGTDTQYF	TGTGCCTGGAGTGGGGTAGCGGGGGGCACAGATACGCAGTATTTT
15	TRBD1	TRBV5-1	TRBJ1-5	NA	CASSTGTGEYQPQHF	TGCGCCAGCAGCACCGGGACAGGGGAATATCAGCCCCAGCATTTT
17	NA	TRBV4-1	TRBJ2-1	NA	CASSQDPSGHGYNEQFF	TGCGCCAGCAGCCAAGATCCCTCCGGACACGGTTACAATGAGCAGTTCTTC
13	NA	TRBV7-8	TRBJ1-1	NA	CASSPHMNTEAFF	TGTGCCAGCAGCCCCCACATGAACACTGAAGCTTTCTTT